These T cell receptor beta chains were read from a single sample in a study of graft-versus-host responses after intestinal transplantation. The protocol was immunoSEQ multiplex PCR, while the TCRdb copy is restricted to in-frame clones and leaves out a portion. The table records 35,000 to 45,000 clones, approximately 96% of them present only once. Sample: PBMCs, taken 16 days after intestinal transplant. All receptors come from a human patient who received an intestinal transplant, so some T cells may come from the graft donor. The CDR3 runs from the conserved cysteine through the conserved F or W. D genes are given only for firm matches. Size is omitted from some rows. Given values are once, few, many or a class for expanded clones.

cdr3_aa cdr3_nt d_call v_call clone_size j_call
CASSPHYSPSGKETDTQYF TGTGCCAGCAGTCCACATTACTCCCCTTCGGGGAAGGAGACAGATACGCAGTATTTT - TRBV28 few TRBJ2-3
CASSLAREHGELFF TGTGCCAGCAGCTTAGCCAGGGAGCACGGGGAGCTGTTTTTT - TRBV11-3 - TRBJ2-2
CASKIRKGFYQPQHF TGTGCCAGCAAAATTCGGAAGGGATTCTATCAGCCCCAGCATTTT - TRBV28 - TRBJ1-5
CASSLDRGNKFF TGTGCCAGCAGCTTAGATCGGGGGAACAAGTTCTTC - TRBV7-9 - TRBJ2-1
CGPQGPLYEQYF TGTGGCCCACAGGGACCCCTGTACGAGCAGTACTTC - TRBV6-6 - TRBJ2-7
CASSVGELNTEAFF TGTGCTAGCAGCGTAGGAGAGCTGAACACTGAAGCTTTCTTT - TRBV9 - TRBJ1-1
CASSQVFGTGARAGELFF TGCGCCAGCAGCCAAGTTTTCGGGACAGGGGCGAGGGCCGGGGAGCTGTTTTTT TRBD1 TRBV4-1 - TRBJ2-2
CASSQGSVLGIYNEQFF TGCGCCAGCAGCCAAGGGAGTGTACTAGGGATCTACAATGAGCAGTTCTTC - TRBV4-3 - TRBJ2-1
CASSSGQGKLFF TGTGCCAGCAGCTCGGGACAGGGCAAGCTGTTTTTT TRBD1 TRBV6-5 - TRBJ2-2
CASSVLAGSYNEQFF TGTGCCAGCAGTGTACTAGCGGGCTCCTACAATGAGCAGTTCTTC TRBD2 TRBV6-1 - TRBJ2-1
CASSRTGVGSYEQYF TGTGCCAGCAGTCGCACAGGGGTGGGCTCCTACGAGCAGTACTTC TRBD1 TRBV6-5 - TRBJ2-7
CASSWTDYGYTF TGTGCCAGCAGCTGGACAGACTATGGCTACACCTTC - TRBV7-9 - TRBJ1-2
CASSLGATEAFF TGTGCCAGCAGCTTAGGTGCGACTGAAGCTTTCTTT - TRBV28 - TRBJ1-1
CASSGRDSNQPQHF TGCGCCAGCAGTGGCAGGGACAGCAATCAGCCCCAGCATTTT - TRBV10-2 - TRBJ1-5
CASSQVTLREQYF TGTGCCAGCAGCCAAGTTACGTTACGCGAGCAGTACTTC - TRBV4-2 - TRBJ2-7
CASSIVGSGYTQETQYF TGTGCCAGTAGTATCGTTGGTAGCGGCTATACCCAAGAGACCCAGTACTTC - TRBV19 - TRBJ2-5
CASRRSGQGSTQHF TGTGCCAGCAGACGATCAGGACAGGGGAGCACCCAGCATTTT TRBD1 TRBV27 - TRBJ1-5
CASSQGSYEQYF TGTGCCAGCAGCCAAGGCAGCTACGAGCAGTACTTC - TRBV14 - TRBJ2-7
CASGPESRDAKNIQYF TGTGCCAGCGGCCCGGAGTCGCGGGATGCCAAAAACATTCAGTACTTC - TRBV28 - TRBJ2-4
CASSQDTGGEQYF TGTGCCAGCAGCCAAGACACGGGGGGCGAGCAGTACTTC TRBD2 TRBV4-2 - TRBJ2-7
CASCLASGSYNEQFF TGTGCCAGCTGTTTGGCTAGCGGGAGCTACAATGAGCAGTTCTTC TRBD2 TRBV13 - TRBJ2-1
CASSFYLGTGLAYEQYF TGTGCCAGCAGTTTCTACCTCGGGACAGGGCTCGCCTACGAGCAGTACTTC TRBD1 TRBV28 - TRBJ2-7
CASSSPQGPTNTEAFF TGTGCCAGCAGCTCCCCGCAGGGGCCCACGAACACTGAAGCTTTCTTT - TRBV7-8 - TRBJ1-1
CASSHRIGGRHEQYF TGTGCCAGCTCACACCGTATCGGCGGGAGACACGAGCAGTACTTC TRBD2 TRBV18 once TRBJ2-7
CAGSVRGGMTGGYEQYF TGTGCCGGGAGTGTACGAGGGGGGATGACAGGGGGCTACGAGCAGTACTTC TRBD1 TRBV30 - TRBJ2-7
CNTRDTYGYTF TGCAATACACGGGACACCTATGGCTACACCTTC - TRBV20-1 once TRBJ1-2
CASSLYGTGGFETQYF TGCGCCAGCAGCTTGTACGGTACAGGGGGTTTTGAGACCCAGTACTTC TRBD1 TRBV5-1 - TRBJ2-5
CASSDGTNYGYTF TGTGCCAGCAGTGATGGGACCAACTATGGCTACACCTTC - TRBV2 - TRBJ1-2
CATGRAGDYNEQFF TGTGCCACCGGGCGAGCGGGAGACTACAATGAGCAGTTCTTC TRBD2 TRBV15 once TRBJ2-1
CASSLSSVAKNIQYF TGTGCCAGCAGTTTATCTTCAGTAGCCAAAAACATTCAGTACTTC - TRBV27 - TRBJ2-4
CASSGDREPNYGYTF TGTGCCAGTAGCGGGGACAGGGAACCTAACTATGGCTACACCTTC TRBD1 TRBV19 - TRBJ1-2
CASSLTGAPYEQYF TGTGCCAGCAGCCTGACCGGGGCCCCCTACGAGCAGTACTTC - TRBV5-6 - TRBJ2-7
CASSVYALLWPDGSNTEAFF TGTGCCAGCAGCGTATATGCCCTGTTGTGGCCGGACGGATCGAACACTGAAGCTTTCTTT - TRBV9 - TRBJ1-1
CSGIAGGPTYEQYF TGCAGCGGAATCGCCGGCGGGCCCACCTACGAGCAGTACTTC - TRBV29-1 - TRBJ2-7
CATSRDRDDSYNEQFF TGTGCCACCAGCAGAGATCGAGACGACTCCTACAATGAGCAGTTCTTC - TRBV15 - TRBJ2-1
CASSSGTSSNEQFF TGTGCCAGCAGCTCCGGGACTAGCTCGAATGAGCAGTTCTTC TRBD2 TRBV9 - TRBJ2-1
CASSDLGPTDTQYF TGTGCCAGCAGCGACCTGGGACCCACAGATACGCAGTATTTT - TRBV7-8 - TRBJ2-3
CASHPGSGADGYTF TGTGCCAGCCACCCGGGATCGGGGGCGGATGGCTACACCTTC - TRBV7-2 - TRBJ1-2
CASSPSESNEQFF TGTGCCAGCTCACCATCGGAGAGCAATGAGCAGTTCTTC - TRBV18 - TRBJ2-1
CASSLVGTGGGSEQYF TGTGCCAGCAGCTTAGTTGGGACAGGGGGTGGGAGCGAGCAGTACTTC TRBD1 TRBV13 - TRBJ2-7